This T cell receptor beta chain was identified during a study of human T cells and chemical hapten exposure. In the study overall: A roughly 2 cm by roughly 2 cm inner upper arm patch received 2% DPC for sensitization. Overall study findings and caveats: Donors had alopecia, so their immune response may differ from healthy people's.

TCRdb called the RACE reads again in MiXCR, with one record for every CDR3 protein. Among about 110,000 distinct CDR3 sequences listed, 9% to 9.5% were seen once. Trimming took 4 bases from V and 2 from J, leaving 23 bases between them. The germline V gene encodes CDR1 SGHRS and CDR2 YFSETQ. The CDR3 runs 18 residues. Specified time point: patch test 2, 6 weeks after DPC sensitization. The treatment was: therapeutic diphenylcyclopropenone sensitization with weekly scalp DPC. This clonotype occurred a few times. Its antigen is not identified. The TCR sequence derives from a woman aged 40-49 years with alopecia areata. Some clones in this sample may be carry-over from other donors' samples. This chain links TRBV5-1 with TRBJ2-3; D is possibly TRBD2 (7 bases). This specimen was whole blood, taken in connection with sensitization to the hapten diphenylcyclopropenone (DPC). The CDR3 region is CASSRTSGGGSITDTQYF. DNA for the CDR3: TGCGCCAGCAGCCGGACCTCGGGCGGGGGCAGTATCACAGATACGCAGTATTTT. The full variable domain, with the rest looked up from reference TRBV5-1 and TRBJ2-3, is KAGVTQTPRYLIKTRGQQVTLSCSPISGHRSVSWYQQTPGQGLQFLFEYFSETQRNKGNFPGRFSGRQFSNSRSEMNVSTLELGDSALYLCASSRTSGGGSITDTQYFGPGTRLTVL.